Listed below are T cell receptor beta chains from one sample, sequenced in a study of blood T cells in healthy people across ages. TCRdb re-analysed the 5' RACE reads in MiXCR, keeping a single row per CDR3 protein. Here the sample spans approximately 850,000 distinct CDR3 sequences, more than 45% being singletons. Sample: blood. These receptors came from a man aged 30 to 45 in good health. The CDR3 runs from the conserved cysteine through the conserved F or W. Fields, in order: D gene, clone size, V gene, CDR3 length, J gene, CDR3 protein, CDR3 DNA. The D gene is left open where the match is weak. Clone size is shown for a subset of rows, as once, few, many or a class of expanded clone.

>.|few|TRBV6-6|15|TRBJ1-6
CAGSYSTWGNSPLHF
TGTGCCGGCAGTTACTCGACCTGGGGTAATTCACCCCTCCACTTT
>TRBD1|.|TRBV6-2/TRBV6-3|14|TRBJ2-5
CATSLLGQKETQYF
TGTGCGACCAGCCTTTTGGGACAGAAAGAGACCCAGTACTTC
>.|.|TRBV5-1|14|TRBJ2-5
CASSGDSPQETQYF
TGCGCCAGCAGCGGTGACAGCCCCCAAGAGACCCAGTACTTC
>.|.|TRBV27|13|TRBJ2-5
CASIDIQGREQYF
TGTGCCAGCATCGATATCCAGGGAAGAGAGCAGTACTTC
>.|once|TRBV29-1|14|TRBJ2-3
CSVGGSFSTDTQYF
TGCAGCGTTGGGGGTAGTTTTAGCACAGATACGCAGTATTTT
>.|few|TRBV12-3/TRBV12-4|13|TRBJ1-5
CASATSADQPQHF
TGTGCCAGCGCAACATCAGCGGATCAGCCCCAGCATTTT
>.|.|TRBV7-2|14|TRBJ2-3
CASSLYSWRDTQYF
TGTGCCAGCAGCTTATATTCCTGGAGGGATACGCAGTATTTT
>TRBD2|.|TRBV19|15|TRBJ2-1
CASGLAGLGYNEQFF
TGTGCCAGTGGACTAGCGGGATTGGGCTACAATGAGCAGTTCTTC
>.|.|TRBV6-2/TRBV6-3|15|TRBJ2-1
CASNAGLPPDNEQFF
TGTGCCAGCAACGCCGGACTACCGCCGGACAATGAGCAGTTCTTC
>.|.|TRBV11-2|16|TRBJ2-7
CASSLLSGTGAYEQYF
TGTGCCAGCAGCTTACTCTCCGGGACGGGAGCCTACGAGCAGTACTTC
>TRBD2|.|TRBV11-1|15|TRBJ2-5
CASSYGASGGETQYF
TGTGCCAGCAGCTACGGGGCTAGCGGGGGCGAGACCCAGTACTTC
>.|.|TRBV20-1|14|TRBJ2-7
CSGLGQGGYYEQYF
TGCAGTGGTCTTGGGCAGGGTGGGTACTACGAGCAGTACTTC
>TRBD2|.|TRBV3-1|16|TRBJ2-3
CASSQALAGGADTQYF
TGTGCCAGCAGCCAAGCTCTAGCGGGGGGGGCAGATACGCAGTATTTT
>.|few|TRBV7-2|14|TRBJ2-1
CASSLVGPYNEQFF
TGTGCCAGCAGCTTAGTAGGGCCGTACAATGAGCAGTTCTTC
>.|.|TRBV30|15|TRBJ2-1
CAWSNRDNRRNEQFF
TGTGCCTGGAGCAACCGGGACAATAGGAGGAATGAGCAGTTCTTC
>.|.|TRBV6-6|14|TRBJ1-2
CASSYAIGREGYTF
TGTGCCAGCAGTTACGCGATAGGGAGAGAAGGCTACACCTTC
>.|.|TRBV7-9|17|TRBJ2-3
CASSPTPGTESTDTQYF
TGTGCCAGCAGCCCTACTCCCGGGACGGAAAGCACAGATACGCAGTATTTT
>.|.|TRBV4-1|16|TRBJ1-2
CASSRYDRTLDYGYTF
TGCGCCAGCAGCCGGTATGACAGGACCCTTGACTATGGCTACACCTTC
>.|.|TRBV20-1|15|TRBJ2-3
CSATRDSPYTDTQYF
TGCAGTGCAACCCGGGACTCGCCATACACAGATACGCAGTATTTT
>.|.|TRBV11-1|23|TRBJ1-2
CASSAGGDTQYFGPWGTYYGYTF
.
>.|few|TRBV28|12|TRBJ2-7
CASKRAAYEQYF
TGTGCCAGCAAACGGGCCGCCTACGAGCAGTACTTC
>.|.|TRBV10-3|14|TRBJ1-2
CAISESADPYGYTF
TGTGCCATCAGTGAGTCCGCAGACCCCTATGGCTACACCTTC
>.|few|TRBV4-2|19|TRBJ2-4
CASSRLAGLRVEAKNIQYF
TGTGCCAGCAGCCGCCTCGCAGGACTTCGCGTTGAAGCCAAAAACATTCAGTACTTC
>.|.|TRBV15|16|TRBJ2-3
CATSSRLQWGTDTQYF
TGTGCCACCAGCTCCAGACTACAATGGGGCACAGATACGCAGTATTTT
>TRBD1|.|TRBV28|12|TRBJ2-3
CASSSDRAAQYF
TGTGCCAGCAGCTCCGACAGGGCGGCGCAGTATTTT
>.|many|TRBV27|15|TRBJ2-7
CASSSRDLSSYEQYF
TGTGCCAGCAGTTCCCGAGACTTGAGCTCCTACGAGCAGTACTTC
>TRBD1|medium-sized|TRBV7-9|14|TRBJ1-2
CASSLRTGDYGYTF
TGTGCCAGCAGCTTACGGACAGGGGATTATGGCTACACCTTC
>TRBD1|few|TRBV29-1|14|TRBJ2-7
CSAYSGTEGYEQYF
TGCAGCGCGTACTCCGGGACAGAAGGGTACGAGCAGTACTTC
>.|.|TRBV20-1|16|TRBJ2-1
CSARGPRLGFHNEQFF
TGCAGTGCTAGAGGCCCGAGACTGGGGTTCCACAATGAGCAGTTCTTC
>.|.|TRBV30|16|TRBJ2-1
CAWSVPDYPRGNEQFF
TGTGCCTGGAGTGTCCCGGACTATCCCAGGGGCAATGAGCAGTTCTTC
>.|.|TRBV29-1|15|TRBJ2-7
CSVGVPITKGYEQYF
TGCAGCGTTGGGGTTCCGATAACCAAGGGCTACGAGCAGTACTTC
>.|few|TRBV11-1|13|TRBJ2-5
CASSPHYQETQYF
TGTGCCAGCAGCCCCCATTACCAAGAGACCCAGTACTTC